The 18 T cell receptor beta chains given below trace back to one sample, sequenced in a study of blood T cells in healthy people across ages. For the second PCR, which ran for roughly 6 to 11 cycles, a sample-barcoded 5' primer and a J-beta primer mix were used. TCRdb re-called the 5' RACE reads through MiXCR, storing one row per CDR3 protein. The sample consists of about 810,000 distinct CDR3 sequences, about 36% of them appearing once. Sequencing was performed on blood. Receptor source: a man between 18 and 35 years old in good health.

This clonotype has a count of ten or more. The V gene is TRBV12-3 or TRBV12-4, the J gene TRBJ2-1, with 12 bases aligning to TRBD2. V was pared by 6 bases and J by 4 bases, with 4 bases of the junction left unmatched. The CDR3 spans 15 residues. CDR3 sequence: CASRPLAGGYNEQFF. The CDR3 DNA sequence: TGTGCCAGCAGACCACTAGCGGGGGGTTACAATGAGCAGTTCTTC.

There are a few counts of this clonotype. The genes are TRBV5-1 and TRBJ2-1, with TRBD1 as a possible D gene (5 bases). V gave up 4 bases and J gave up 9 bases, with 14 bases separating them. The CDR3 is 13 residues long. Per germline, CDR1 SGHRS and CDR2 YFSETQ. This CDR3 reads CASSVPGRSEQFF. CDR3 nucleotide sequence: TGCGCCAGCAGCGTGCCAGGGCGGAGTGAGCAGTTCTTC. The full variable domain, its missing parts supplied by reference TRBV5-1 and TRBJ2-1, is KAGVTQTPRYLIKTRGQQVTLSCSPISGHRSVSWYQQTPGQGLQFLFEYFSETQRNKGNFPGRFSGRQFSNSRSEMNVSTLELGDSALYLCASSVPGRSEQFFGPGTRLTVL.

The chain is built from TRBV6-1 and TRBJ2-2, with D possibly TRBD1 on 6 matching bases. The CDR3 has 15 residues. CDR1 and CDR2 (germline): MNHNS, SASEGT. Trimming took off 5 bases at V and 6 bases at J, with 16 bases between the two ends. CDR3 DNA: TGTGCCAGCAGTCCCGAGGCAGGGACACCCGGGGAGCTGTTTTTT. This encodes CASSPEAGTPGELFF.

This clonotype has just a few counts. The rearrangement joins TRBV28 to TRBJ1-2; possible D gene TRBD1, 6 bases. The V and J ends lost 3 bases and 8 bases respectively, with 16 bases between them. Germline CDR1 is MDHEN and CDR2 is SYDVKM. This CDR3 region has 14 residues. As DNA, the CDR3 is TGTGCCAGCAGTTTGGACAGTAGCATAGGGGGCTACACCTTC. This encodes CASSLDSSIGGYTF.

This clonotype was seen more than once but under ten times. The chain recombines TRBV12-3 or TRBV12-4 with TRBJ1-1; D may be TRBD1 (5 bases). The V and J ends lost 2 bases and 4 bases respectively, with 17 bases between them. This CDR3 has 16 amino acids. The CDR3 DNA sequence: TGTGCCAGCAGTTTATCCCCCGTTCGGAGGGGCACTGAAGCTTTCTTT. Translating gives CASSLSPVRRGTEAFF.

The V and J genes are TRBV12-5 and TRBJ2-7; D is uncertain. Germline loops: CDR1 LGHNT, CDR2 FRNRAP. Trimming stripped 1 base from V and 0 bases from J, with 10 bases between. There are 15 residues in the CDR3. The CDR3 is CASGLAETCSYEQYF. CDR3 coding DNA: TGTGCTAGTGGTTTGGCGGAAACCTGCTCCTACGAGCAGTACTTC.

As to this clonotype: A read error is possible here, since a much larger clone lies one base away. The chain employs TRBV4-3 and TRBJ1-2; 7 bases fit TRBD1. J gave up 4 bases and V 0 bases, and 2 bases lay outside the gene matches. The CDR3 is 14 amino acids. Germline V CDR1 and CDR2: LGHNA, YSLEER. The CDR3 DNA reads as TGCGCCAGCAGCCAAGAGAGGGGGCTCTATGGCTACACCTTC. It translates to CASSQERGLYGYTF.

This clonotype was observed a handful of times. The V call is TRBV20-1, the J call TRBJ1-2, with D unresolved. This CDR3 is 13 amino acids long. V lost 4 bases, J lost 2 bases, and 11 bases lay in between. Looked up from germline, CDR1 is DFQATT and CDR2 is SNEGSKA (reference sequence). This CDR3 is CSAKPNANYGYTF. The CDR3 DNA sequence: TGCAGTGCTAAGCCTAATGCGAACTATGGCTACACCTTC.

In the case of this clonotype: An end of the junction differs from the germline gene, which may be a read error. The CDR3 DNA reads TGTGCCAGCATCGGGCCGGGATCTGGGGCCAACGTCCCGACTTTC. The encoded protein is CASIGPGSGANVPTF. This chain uses TRBV2 with TRBJ2-6, with D possibly being TRBD1 or TRBD2 (5 bases each). The CDR3 has 15 amino acids. From germline, CDR1 is SNHLY and CDR2 FYNNEI.

The CDR3 nucleotides read TGCAGTGCTAGAGGAGAAATGGGGGAGACCCAGTACTTC. Translation gives CSARGEMGETQYF. The chain joins TRBV20-1 to TRBJ2-5; no firm D call. This CDR3 is 13 amino acids long. The germline V gene has CDR1 DFQATT and CDR2 SNEGSKA (reference sequence). The V and J ends lost 1 base and 5 bases respectively, with 11 bases between them.

As concerns this clonotype: This sequence may be a read error, since a much larger clone differs from it by one base. The chain recombines TRBV25-1 with TRBJ2-7; 9 nucleotides line up with TRBD1. Unmatched junction bases numbered 10, after V lost 3 bases and J lost 7 bases. CDR3 length: 15 residues. Germline V gene sequence: CDR1 MGHDK, CDR2 SYGVNS. The CDR3: CASSDPGQGSNEQYF. The CDR3 nucleotides read TGTGCCAGCAGTGATCCGGGACAGGGTTCAAATGAGCAGTACTTC.

This clonotype was seen more than once but under ten times. The chain employs TRBV29-1 and TRBJ1-2; D call uncertain. Trimming took 7 bases from V and 2 from J, leaving 17 bases between them. CDR1 is SQVTM and CDR2 is ANQGSEA in the germline V gene. The CDR3 runs to 14 residues. CDR3 DNA sequence: TGCAGCGCCAGCATCGATAGGATAAACTATGGCTACACCTTC. It codes for CSASIDRINYGYTF.

A remark on this clonotype: A read error may produce the germline difference seen at one junction end. The rearrangement uses TRBV24-1 and TRBJ2-1, with D hard to call. The germline V gene has CDR1 KGHDR and CDR2 SFDVKD. The CDR3 totals 12 residues. The chain's CDR3 is CAASSPGSGQFF. CDR3 bases: TGTGCCGCCAGTTCGCCGGGCTCAGGGCAGTTCTTC.

This clonotype occurred a few times. CDR3 coding DNA: TGCAGTGCTGCACCGGGACTAGCGGGGGTTTCCTACAATGAGCAGTACTTC. Translation: CSAAPGLAGVSYNEQYF. The genes are TRBV20-1 and TRBJ2-1; 14 bases are shared with TRBD2. The DNA end lines up better with TRBJ2-7; the J call may be wrong. The CDR3 is 17 amino acids. In germline, CDR1 is DFQATT, CDR2 SNEGSKA (reference sequence).

In its sample, this clonotype was seen a few times. The CDR3 loop reads CASSLEGGNGTNEKLFF. The DNA of the CDR3 is TGTGCCAGCAGTTTAGAGGGTGGTAACGGAACTAATGAAAAACTGTTTTTT. The chain is built from TRBV12-3 or TRBV12-4 and TRBJ1-4; D is unclear. With 1 base removed from V and 1 base from J, the gap between germline ends came to 13 bases. This CDR3 spans 17 amino acids.

There are many counts of this clonotype. This chain links TRBV4-3 with TRBJ1-5; 7 nucleotides match TRBD1. The CDR3 runs to 13 residues. Germline values: CDR1 LGHNA, CDR2 YSLEER. With V trimmed by 0 bases and J by 13 bases, 6 bases remained unmatched. The CDR3 spells CASSQDMGQLQHF. DNA for the CDR3: TGCGCCAGCAGCCAAGATATGGGACAGCTACAGCATTTT.

The rearrangement uses TRBV20-1 and TRBJ2-5, with D possibly TRBD2 on 6 matching bases. This CDR3 comprises 12 residues. Germline-derived CDR1 and CDR2 are DFQATT and SNEGSKA (reference sequence). V was shortened by 7 bases and J by 3 bases, with 12 bases between the two germline ends. As DNA, the CDR3 is TGCAGTGTAGGGACTTACAAAGAGACCCAGTACTTC. As protein: CSVGTYKETQYF.

As for this clonotype: This may be a read error, as it is one base from a much larger clone. The chain joins TRBV20-1 to TRBJ1-2, with TRBD1 as a possible D gene (5 bases). Germline assignment: CDR1 DFQATT and CDR2 SNEGSKA (reference sequence). The CDR3 spans 12 residues. In DNA form, the CDR3 reads TGCAGGGCTAGACCTGGACAACATGGCTACACCTTC. Its translation is CRARPGQHGYTF.